This T cell receptor beta chain was documented in a study of shared clonotypes between healthy human individuals. Study-wide points: Larger richness was generally estimated for naive than memory subsets.

As handled by the study authors: Junction-only immunoSEQ data arrived without quality scores, meaning filtering differed. The protocol was immunoSEQ multiplex PCR, while the TCRdb copy is restricted to in-frame clones and leaves out a portion. V, J and clone size derive from that table, while D and trimming were established from the DNA sequence. The data contain some 2 million clones, over 85% of them seen just once; the ten biggest clones take up 0.13%. On this clone: The antigen remains unidentified. The same CDR3 is also encoded by other DNA sequences in this sample.

The germline V and J ends were trimmed by 5 bases and 3 bases, with 8 bases remaining between them. In germline, CDR1 is LNHDA, CDR2 SQIVND (reference sequence). The CDR3 has 13 amino acids. This sequence was found in a man aged 18 to 35 in good health. J is TRBJ1-5 and V is TRBV19, with no clear D. Sequenced input: naive CD4+ T cells sorted from blood. As to subset: CD45RA+ positively selected. This chain's CDR3 is CASSGSSNQPQHF. The CDR3 nucleotides are TGTGCCAGTAGTGGCAGCTCCAATCAGCCCCAGCATTTT.